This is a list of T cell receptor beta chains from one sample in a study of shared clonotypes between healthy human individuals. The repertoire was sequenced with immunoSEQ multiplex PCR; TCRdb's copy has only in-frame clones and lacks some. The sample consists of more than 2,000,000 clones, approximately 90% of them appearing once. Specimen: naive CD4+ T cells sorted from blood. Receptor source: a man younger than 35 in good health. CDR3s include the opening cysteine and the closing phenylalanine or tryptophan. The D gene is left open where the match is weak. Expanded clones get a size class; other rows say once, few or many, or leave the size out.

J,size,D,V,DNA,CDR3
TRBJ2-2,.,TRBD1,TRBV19,TGTGCCAGTACCCCGGAAGGGGGCCGGACCGGGGAGCTGTTTTTT,CASTPEGGRTGELFF
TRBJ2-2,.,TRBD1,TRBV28,TGTGCCCACGGGACAGGGGACACCGGGGAGCTGTTTTTT,CAHGTGDTGELFF
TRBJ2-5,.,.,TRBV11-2,TGTGCCAGCAGCTTAGCCCCGGTATCAGAGACCCAGTACTTC,CASSLAPVSETQYF
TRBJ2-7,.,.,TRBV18,TGTGCCAGCTCACCAATCACACTGGCAGGGTCTAACGAGCAGTACTTC,CASSPITLAGSNEQYF
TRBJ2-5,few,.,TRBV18,TGTGCCAGCTCACCACCGGGAGAAGAGACCCAGTACTTC,CASSPPGEETQYF
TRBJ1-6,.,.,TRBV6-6,TGTGCCACCAGCACCCACCCGGTCGGTTCACCCCTCCACTTT,CATSTHPVGSPLHF
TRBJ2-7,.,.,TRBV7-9,TGTGCCAGCAGCCGTACTGATTACGAGCAGTACTTC,CASSRTDYEQYF
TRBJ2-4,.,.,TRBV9,TGTGCCAGCAGCGTAGGTAACAGGGAGGTCAACATTCAGTACTTC,CASSVGNREVNIQYF
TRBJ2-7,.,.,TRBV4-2,TGTGCCAGCAGCCAAGATTGGGTGGGTTGGAACGAGCAGTACTTC,CASSQDWVGWNEQYF
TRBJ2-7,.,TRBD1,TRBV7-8,TGTGCCAGCAGCTTCCCGGGACAGGGCTACGAGCAGTACTTC,CASSFPGQGYEQYF
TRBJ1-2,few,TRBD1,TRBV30,TGTGCCTGGAAAGGACAGGTCCCCCGACATGGCTACACCTTC,CAWKGQVPRHGYTF
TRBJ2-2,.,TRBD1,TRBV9,TGTGCCAGCAGCCCTCAGGGGGCGGCCGGGGAGCTGTTTTTT,CASSPQGAAGELFF
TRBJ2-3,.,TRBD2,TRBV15,TGTGCCACCAGCAGAGTAGGGACTAGCGGGGTTGCAAATACGCAGTATTTT,CATSRVGTSGVANTQYF
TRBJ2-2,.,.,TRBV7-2,TGTGCCAGCAGCTTAGCGCCTGGGGGGGAGCTGTTTTTT,CASSLAPGGELFF
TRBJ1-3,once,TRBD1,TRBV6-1,TGTGCCAGCCTCGGACAGGTGGTTAACACCATATATTTT,CASLGQVVNTIYF
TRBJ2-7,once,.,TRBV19,TGTGCCACCTGGGACGGCCCGTCCAACGAGCAGTACTTC,CATWDGPSNEQYF
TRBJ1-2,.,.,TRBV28,TGTGCCAGCAGTCCGGAACAGGGCGGCTATGGCTACACCTTC,CASSPEQGGYGYTF
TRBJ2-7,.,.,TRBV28,TGTGCCAGCAGTTCCTGGGAGGAGCAGTACTTC,CASSSWEEQYF
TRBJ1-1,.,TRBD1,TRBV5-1,TGCGCCAGCAGCACAGGGGGAGGTGGCACTGAAGCTTTCTTT,CASSTGGGGTEAFF
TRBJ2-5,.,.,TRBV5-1,TGCGCCAGCAGCTTGGTATCCAGAGAGACCCAGTACTTC,CASSLVSRETQYF